Below, 25 T cell receptor beta chains from the same sample are listed, as sequenced in a study of T-cell memory formation after mild COVID-19. TCRdb processed the 5' RACE reads anew with MiXCR; each CDR3 protein has one entry. The repertoire consists of around 300,000 distinct CDR3 sequences, with roughly 13% occurring once and the leading ten covering roughly a fifth. The sample was PBMCs or a T cell subset sorted from them (not recorded which). The receptors were gathered from a man aged 18 to 29 who had mild COVID-19 (a few samples of this study predate the infection). Cell type and time point are not known.

This chain uses TRBV9 with TRBJ2-1, with D perhaps matching TRBD1 or TRBD2 (6 bases each). Germline CDR1 SGDLS, CDR2 YYNGEE. V lost 3 bases and J lost 5, with 21 bases in between. This CDR3 contains 17 residues. CDR3 coding DNA: TGTGCCAGCAGCGGGGGGGCAGGGGTTTCAGTGAACAATGAGCAGTTCTTC. Translating it yields CASSGGAGVSVNNEQFF.

This clonotype has just a few counts. The gene calls are TRBV12-3 or TRBV12-4 and TRBJ2-2, with D unclear. V was trimmed by 8 bases and J by 3 bases, leaving 16 bases between them. The CDR3 extends over 15 amino acids. This chain's CDR3 is CASRLSSSYTGELFF. CDR3 sequence (DNA): TGTGCCAGCCGCTTAAGTTCAAGTTACACCGGGGAGCTGTTTTTT.

The rearrangement joins TRBV28 to TRBJ2-1; TRBD2 agrees at 13 bases. Germline CDR1 is MDHEN and CDR2 is SYDVKM. V trimming: 8 bases; J trimming: 7 bases; junction bases outside the gene matches: 11. The CDR3 extends over 16 amino acids. The chain's CDR3 is CASYPPLAGGRNEQFF. CDR3 in DNA: TGTGCCAGCTATCCCCCACTAGCGGGGGGGCGAAATGAGCAGTTCTTC.

This clonotype was detected only a few times. The chain has TRBV6-5 and TRBJ2-5; D remains ambiguous. Germline V gene lookup returns CDR1 MNHEY and CDR2 SVGAGI. V was clipped by 0 bases and J by 1 base, with 9 bases between them. The CDR3 loop spans 15 amino acids. This CDR3 reads CASSYSAGSQETQYF. As DNA, the CDR3 is TGTGCCAGCAGTTACTCGGCAGGATCCCAAGAGACCCAGTACTTC.

This clonotype was seen a handful of times. The rearrangement links TRBV20-1 to TRBJ1-6; D is undetermined. Germline assignment: CDR1 DFQATT and CDR2 SNEGSKA (reference sequence). V shed 6 bases and J shed 6 bases, with 15 bases lying between them. The CDR3 is 14 amino acids. The DNA of the CDR3 is TGCAGTGCAGAAGGGAATTTCGGTAATTCACCCCTCCACTTT. Its translation is CSAEGNFGNSPLHF.

Many counts were recorded for this clonotype. The chain employs TRBV4-1 and TRBJ1-5; D is uncertain. Per germline, CDR1 MGHRA and CDR2 YSYEKL. This CDR3 has 15 amino acids. The germline V and J ends were trimmed by 0 bases and 0 bases, with 6 bases remaining between them. CDR3 in DNA: TGCGCCAGCAGCCAAGAACAGTATAGCAATCAGCCCCAGCATTTT. Protein product: CASSQEQYSNQPQHF.

V and J are TRBV25-1 and TRBJ2-5, with 8 bases identical to TRBD1. Germline-derived CDR1 and CDR2 are MGHDK and SYGVNS. This CDR3 spans 15 amino acids. Losses at the gene ends were 3 bases for V and 5 bases for J; bases not matched to a gene: 8. Written as DNA, the CDR3 is TGTGCCAGCAGTGAGCTGGACAGGGTGGGCGAGACCCAGTACTTC. Residues: CASSELDRVGETQYF.

The rearrangement links TRBV4-3 to TRBJ2-7, with D possibly matching TRBD1 (7 bases). Germline assignment: CDR1 LGHNA and CDR2 YSLEER. This CDR3 is 14 amino acids long. The V end was cut by 4 bases, the J end by 5 bases, with 15 bases between. The CDR3 is CASSRLDRVNEQYV. The CDR3 nucleotides read TGCGCCAGCAGCCGACTAGACAGGGTGAACGAGCAGTACGTC.

The sample holds a few counts of this clonotype. The gene calls are TRBV5-1 and TRBJ2-1; TRBD1 is a possible D gene (5 bases). This CDR3 spans 13 amino acids. Germline V gene data show CDR1 as SGHRS and CDR2 as YFSETQ. V was trimmed by 4 bases and J by 5 bases, leaving 10 bases between them. CDR3 bases: TGCGCCAGCAGCCAAGTGACAGACAATGAGCAGTTCTTC. It is translated as CASSQVTDNEQFF.

This rearrangement joins TRBV27 to TRBJ1-1; TRBD1 agrees at 7 bases. CDR1 is MNHEY, CDR2 SMNVEV, per germline (reference sequence). This CDR3 spans 12 amino acids. J gave up 11 bases and V 4 bases, and 7 bases lay outside the gene matches. The DNA of the CDR3 is TGTGCCAGCAGTTCCAGACAGGGAGGCGCTTTCTTT. Protein product: CASSSRQGGAFF.

V is TRBV12-3 or TRBV12-4 and J is TRBJ2-2; 7 bases agree with TRBD2. This CDR3 has 16 amino acids. The J segment lost 5 bases and the V segment lost 2 bases, leaving 8 bases of the junction unmatched. Written as DNA, the CDR3 is TGTGCCAGCAGTTTACCGGGAGGAGTAGGGACCGGGGAGCTGTTTTTT. It is translated as CASSLPGGVGTGELFF.

The DNA for the CDR3 is TGTGCCAGCAGCTTGCTACTAGCGGGGGGCACAGATACGCAGTATTTT. Translation gives CASSLLLAGGTDTQYF. The chain combines TRBV7-3 with TRBJ2-3; 11 bases fit TRBD2. The CDR3 length is 16 residues. With 3 bases clipped from V and 1 base from J, the junction kept 3 bases outside the gene matches. Germline V CDR1 and CDR2: SGHTA, FQGTGA.

This clonotype has at least ten counts. The CDR3: CASSLGPSGGARDTQYF. The DNA of the CDR3 is TGTGCCAGCAGCTTAGGCCCTAGCGGGGGGGCAAGAGATACGCAGTATTTT. The rearrangement uses TRBV7-2 and TRBJ2-3; 12 bases agree with TRBD2. The germline V gene encodes CDR1 SGHTA and CDR2 FQGNSA. The ends lost 1 base at V and 5 bases at J; junction bases unmatched: 7. The CDR3 covers 17 residues.

This clonotype turned up a few times. The chain has TRBV7-2 and TRBJ1-2, with D unresolved. The CDR3 totals 13 residues. Deletions cut 5 bases from V and 2 bases from J, with 9 bases between. Germline values: CDR1 SGHTA, CDR2 FQGNSA. The CDR3 DNA is TGTGCCAGCAGCGAAGACCTAAACTATGGCTACACCTTC. Amino acid sequence: CASSEDLNYGYTF. Based on the CDR3 plus reference TRBV7-2 and TRBJ1-2, the full variable domain is GAGVSQSPSNKVTEKGKDVELRCDPISGHTALYWYRQSLGQGLEFLIYFQGNSAPDKSGLPSDRFSAERTGGSVSTLTIQRTQQEDSAVYLCASSEDLNYGYTFGSGTRLTVV.

This clonotype was detected only a few times. The chain carries TRBV6-6 and TRBJ2-3; possible D gene TRBD1, 5 bases. Deletions cut 7 bases from V and 2 bases from J, with 19 bases between. The CDR3 runs to 16 residues. The germline gives CDR1 MNHNY, CDR2 SVGAGI (reference sequence). As DNA, the CDR3 is TGTGCCAGCACCCAGGGCCAAGGGCGCCACACAGATACGCAGTATTTT. It is translated as CASTQGQGRHTDTQYF.

V gene TRBV11-2 combines with J gene TRBJ2-1; tentatively, D is TRBD1 (6 bases). V was shortened by 5 bases and J by 7 bases, with 21 bases between the two germline ends. The CDR3 covers 16 residues. The germline V gene encodes CDR1 SGHAT and CDR2 FQNNGV. CDR3 sequence: CASSRTMGQGLNEQFF. CDR3 DNA sequence: TGTGCCAGCAGCCGAACGATGGGGCAGGGGTTGAATGAGCAGTTCTTC.

This clonotype has more than one count but fewer than ten. This chain connects TRBV11-2 to TRBJ2-5; D possibly corresponds to TRBD1 (5 bases). CDR1 is SGHAT, CDR2 FQNNGV, per germline. V lost 3 bases and J lost 5, with 13 bases in between. This CDR3 has 14 residues. CDR3 protein: CASSFRVGGETQYF. The DNA for the CDR3 is TGTGCCAGCAGCTTCAGGGTAGGCGGCGAGACCCAGTACTTC.

V usage is TRBV5-1 and J usage is TRBJ2-2; D might be TRBD1 (6 bases). V dropped 3 bases and J dropped 1 base, with 13 bases sitting between them. The CDR3 covers 16 residues. Per the germline V gene, CDR1 is SGHRS and CDR2 is YFSETQ. The CDR3 DNA follows: TGCGCCAGCAGCTGGACCGGGACACAGAACACCGGGGAGCTGTTTTTT. Protein sequence: CASSWTGTQNTGELFF.

V usage is TRBV11-2 and J usage is TRBJ2-3, with D possibly TRBD2 on 6 matching bases. From germline, CDR1 is SGHAT and CDR2 FQNNGV. The CDR3 sequence is 14 residues long. The V gene lost 1 base and the J gene lost 4 bases, with 9 bases spanning the gap. CDR3 coding DNA: TGTGCCAGCAGCTTAGGCGGGGTAGCAGATACGCAGTATTTT. It specifies CASSLGGVADTQYF.

On this clonotype itself: The DNA is omitted, as the CDR3 cannot be located on it reliably, and the CDR3 follows TCRdb's listing. This chain's CDR3 is CASSMIPSREIMKNCFF. The V and J genes are TRBV21-1 and TRBJ1-4; the DNA was not used to check the table's D call, TRBD1. TRBV21-1 is classified as a pseudogene. Termini included, the CDR3 measures 17 amino acids.

The chain recombines TRBV4-3 with TRBJ2-3, with D perhaps matching TRBD2 (6 bases). The CDR3 has 15 residues. Trimming stripped 0 bases from V and 6 bases from J, with 13 bases between. Germline V CDR1 and CDR2: LGHNA, YSLEER. CDR3: CASSQDRRGRDTQYF. The DNA of the CDR3 is TGCGCCAGCAGCCAAGATAGGCGGGGACGGGATACGCAGTATTTT.

This clonotype was detected a few times. The gene calls are TRBV5-1 and TRBJ1-2; D is undetermined. CDR1 and CDR2 (germline): SGHRS, YFSETQ. The CDR3 loop spans 12 amino acids. The V and J ends lost 5 bases and 5 bases respectively, with 10 bases between them. The CDR3, as DNA: TGCGCCAGCAGATCCGGAAATTATGGCTACACCTTC. This codes for CASRSGNYGYTF.

This clonotype was detected a few times. The chain carries TRBV4-1 and TRBJ2-1, with TRBD2 matching over 8 bases. CDR1 is MGHRA and CDR2 is YSYEKL in the germline V gene. The CDR3 is made up of 16 amino acids. J was trimmed by 8 bases and V by 0 bases; bases with no gene match: 9. The DNA of the CDR3 is TGCGCCAGCAGCCAAGATGTTCGGGGGGGGCCTTATGAGCAGTTCTTC. This gives the protein CASSQDVRGGPYEQFF.

This clonotype was seen a few times. The chain employs TRBV20-1 and TRBJ2-3; 13 bases are a match to TRBD2. V shed 6 bases and J 2 bases; nucleotides not matched to a gene: 5. The CDR3 totals 15 residues. The germline V gene has CDR1 DFQATT and CDR2 SNEGSKA (reference sequence). CDR3 nucleotides: TGCAGTGCGGTGGGACTAGCGGGGTTCACAGATACGCAGTATTTT. It is translated as CSAVGLAGFTDTQYF.

This clonotype occurred a few times. The V and J genes are TRBV7-9 and TRBJ2-7; D is undetermined. The CDR3 is made up of 13 amino acids. The germline V gene has CDR1 SEHNR and CDR2 FQNEAQ (reference sequence). V was clipped by 2 bases and J by 6 bases, with 11 bases between them. The CDR3 is CASSLMDGSEQYF. CDR3 in DNA: TGTGCCAGCAGCTTAATGGATGGTAGCGAGCAGTACTTC.